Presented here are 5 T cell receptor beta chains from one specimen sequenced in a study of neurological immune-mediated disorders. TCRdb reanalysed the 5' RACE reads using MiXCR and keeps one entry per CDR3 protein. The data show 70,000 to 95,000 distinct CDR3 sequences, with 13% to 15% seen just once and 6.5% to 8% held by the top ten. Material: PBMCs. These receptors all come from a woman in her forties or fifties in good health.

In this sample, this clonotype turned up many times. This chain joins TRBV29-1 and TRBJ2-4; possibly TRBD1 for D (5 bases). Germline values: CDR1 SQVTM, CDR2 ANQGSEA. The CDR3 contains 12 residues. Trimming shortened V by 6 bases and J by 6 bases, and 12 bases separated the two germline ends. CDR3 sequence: CSVVTGLNIQYF. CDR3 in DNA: TGCAGCGTAGTAACAGGTTTAAACATTCAGTACTTC.

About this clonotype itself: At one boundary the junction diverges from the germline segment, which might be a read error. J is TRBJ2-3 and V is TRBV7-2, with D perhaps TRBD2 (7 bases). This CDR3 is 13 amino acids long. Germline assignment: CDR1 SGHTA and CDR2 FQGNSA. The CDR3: CASITLAGVRGHF. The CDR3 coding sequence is TGTGCCAGCATCACCTTGGCGGGGGTCCGGGGGCATTTT.

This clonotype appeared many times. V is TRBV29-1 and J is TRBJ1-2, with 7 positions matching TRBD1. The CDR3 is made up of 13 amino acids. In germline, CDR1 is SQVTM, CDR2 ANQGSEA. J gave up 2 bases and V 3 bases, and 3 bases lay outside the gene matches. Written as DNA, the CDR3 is TGCAGCGTTGAGCCGGGACAGAACTATGGCTACACCTTC. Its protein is CSVEPGQNYGYTF.

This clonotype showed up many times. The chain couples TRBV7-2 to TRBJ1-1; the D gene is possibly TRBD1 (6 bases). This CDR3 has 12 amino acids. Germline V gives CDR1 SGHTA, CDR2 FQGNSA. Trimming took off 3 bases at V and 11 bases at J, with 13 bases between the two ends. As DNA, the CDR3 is TGTGCCAGCAGCTTCGCTACAGGGCTGGCTTTCTTT. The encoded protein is CASSFATGLAFF.

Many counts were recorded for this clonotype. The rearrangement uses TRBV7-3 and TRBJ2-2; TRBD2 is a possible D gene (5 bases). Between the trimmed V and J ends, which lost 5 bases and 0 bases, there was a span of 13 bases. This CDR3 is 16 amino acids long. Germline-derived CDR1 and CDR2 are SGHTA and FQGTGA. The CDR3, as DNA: TGTGCCAGCAGCACAAGGGCGGGCGCGAACACCGGGGAGCTGTTTTTT. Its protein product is CASSTRAGANTGELFF. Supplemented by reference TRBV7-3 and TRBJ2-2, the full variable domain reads GAGVSQTPSNKVTEKGKYVELRCDPISGHTALYWYRQSLGQGPEFLIYFQGTGAADDSGLPNDRFFAVRPEGSVSTLKIQRTERGDSAVYLCASSTRAGANTGELFFGEGSRLTVL.